This T cell receptor beta chain was found in a study of blood T cells in healthy people across ages. Overall study results and limits: Naive CD4+ cell counts and diversity both ran higher in long-lived than in aged donors.

The use of a sample-barcoded 5' primer and a J-beta primer mix characterized a second PCR of roughly 7 to 12 cycles. TCRdb processed the 5' RACE reads anew with MiXCR; each CDR3 protein has one entry. The data contain 700,000 to 950,000 distinct CDR3 sequences, roughly 43% of them singletons. With respect to this clonotype: The target antigen is unknown.

Per the germline V gene, CDR1 is MNHNY and CDR2 is SVGAGI (reference sequence). This CDR3 has 15 residues. The receptor comes from a woman aged 55 to 70 in good health. This chain links TRBV6-6 with TRBJ2-4; 8 bases match TRBD2. The J call is in doubt because the DNA end fits TRBJ2-7 better. Sequences were obtained from blood. Written as DNA, the CDR3 is TGTGCCAGCAGTCAACGAGCGGGAGAGCCCCACGAGCAGTACTTC. It encodes CASSQRAGEPHEQYF.